This T cell receptor (beta chain) was found in a study of shared clonotypes between healthy human individuals. Regarding the study as a whole: The sole specimen, blood, was sampled, and tissue repertoires likely differ. Generation of non-shared clonotypes was less probable than generation of clonotypes shared by all four donors. Rarefaction curves obtained for sorted subsets showed sequencing incomplete despite large depth.

Sequenced by immunoSEQ multiplex PCR; TCRdb stores in-frame clones only, minus some. The data contain 1,100,000 or so clones, approximately 78% of them singletons. Of note for this clone: Its antigen is unidentified.

Into CD45RA+ naive and CD45RA-negative memory subsets, the CD4+ cells were split. The sequenced sample consisted of memory CD4+ T cells from PBMCs. Indicated subset: CD45RA-negative fraction. This clonotype was obtained from a man aged 18-30 years in good health. Some clones in this sample may be carry-over from other donors' samples.

CDR3 residues: CASSPREVKSYGYTF. CDR3 bases: TGTGCCAGCAGCCCTCGGGAGGTTAAAAGCTATGGCTACACCTTC. This rearrangement joins TRBV9 to TRBJ1-2, with no clear D. Germline V gives CDR1 SGDLS, CDR2 YYNGEE. CDR3 size: 15 residues. Trimming took 4 bases from V and 4 from J, leaving 17 bases between them.